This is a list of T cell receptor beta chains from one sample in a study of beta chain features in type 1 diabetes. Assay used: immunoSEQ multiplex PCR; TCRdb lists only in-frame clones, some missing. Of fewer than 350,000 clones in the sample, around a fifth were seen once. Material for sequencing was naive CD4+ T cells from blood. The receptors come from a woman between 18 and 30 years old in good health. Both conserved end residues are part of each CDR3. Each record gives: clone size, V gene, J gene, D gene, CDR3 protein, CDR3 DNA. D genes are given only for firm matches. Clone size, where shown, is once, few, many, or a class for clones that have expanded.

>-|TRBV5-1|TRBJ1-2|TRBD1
CASSLPADRGDGYGYTF
TGCGCCAGCAGCTTGCCCGCGGACAGGGGTGACGGCTATGGCTACACCTTC
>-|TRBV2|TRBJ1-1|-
CASKSDSGNTEAFF
TGTGCCAGCAAGAGCGACAGTGGTAACACTGAAGCTTTCTTT
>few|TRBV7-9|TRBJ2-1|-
CASSLGRAYSYNEQFF
TGTGCCAGCAGCTTAGGGCGGGCTTACTCCTACAATGAGCAGTTCTTC
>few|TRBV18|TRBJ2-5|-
CASSPPAGETQYF
TGTGCCAGCTCACCACCGGCAGGAGAGACCCAGTACTTC
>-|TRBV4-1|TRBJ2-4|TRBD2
CASRPGGLAGAKNIQYF
TGCGCCAGCAGACCTGGCGGACTAGCGGGGGCCAAAAACATTCAGTACTTC
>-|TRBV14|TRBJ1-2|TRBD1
CASSQDRQGANYGYTF
TGTGCCAGCAGCCAAGATCGGCAGGGGGCCAACTATGGCTACACCTTC
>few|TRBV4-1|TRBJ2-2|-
CASSQGLVAMVTGELFF
TGCGCCAGCAGCCAAGGTTTGGTAGCCATGGTGACCGGGGAGCTGTTTTTT
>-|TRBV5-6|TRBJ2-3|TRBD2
CASRFLSGGAADTQYF
TGTGCCAGCAGATTCCTTAGCGGGGGGGCAGCAGATACGCAGTATTTT
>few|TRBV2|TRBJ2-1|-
CASSVRARNEQFF
TGTGCCAGCAGTGTACGAGCTAGGAATGAGCAGTTCTTC
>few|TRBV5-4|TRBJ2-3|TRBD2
CASSLRAGGRDTQYF
TGTGCCAGCAGCCTCCGGGCGGGAGGAAGAGATACGCAGTATTTT
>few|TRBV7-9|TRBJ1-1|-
CASSLTVSPLAFF
TGTGCCAGCAGCCTCACAGTCTCCCCCCTCGCTTTCTTT
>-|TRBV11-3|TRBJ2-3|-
CASSLLGGVNTDTQYF
TGTGCCAGCAGCTTATTGGGCGGGGTGAACACAGATACGCAGTATTTT
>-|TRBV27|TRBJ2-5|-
CASSLDRRGQQETQYF
TGTGCCAGCAGTTTAGATAGAAGGGGCCAACAAGAGACCCAGTACTTC
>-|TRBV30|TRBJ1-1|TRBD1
CAWMVTGGMNTEAFF
TGTGCCTGGATGGTCACAGGGGGAATGAACACTGAAGCTTTCTTT
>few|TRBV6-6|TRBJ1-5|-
CASSRPQRDQPQHF
TGTGCCAGCAGCCGCCCACAGAGGGATCAGCCCCAGCATTTT
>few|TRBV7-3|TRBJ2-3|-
CASSLGIADRTDTQYF
TGTGCCAGCAGCCTCGGGATAGCGGACCGCACAGATACGCAGTATTTT
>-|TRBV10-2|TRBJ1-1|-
CASQGGRESAGTEAFF
TGCGCCAGTCAGGGTGGGAGGGAGAGCGCAGGTACTGAAGCTTTCTTT
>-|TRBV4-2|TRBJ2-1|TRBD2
CASSQGTSGGRSYNEQFF
TGTGCCAGCAGCCAAGGAACTAGCGGGGGTCGCTCCTACAATGAGCAGTTCTTC
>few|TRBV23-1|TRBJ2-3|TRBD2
CASSQSVAGGRTDTQYF
TGCGCCAGCAGTCAATCAGTAGCGGGGGGACGTACAGATACGCAGTATTTT
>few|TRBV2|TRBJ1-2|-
CASSEQGPIYGYTF
TGTGCCAGCAGCGAACAGGGCCCTATCTATGGCTACACCTTC
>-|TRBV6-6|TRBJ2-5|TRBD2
CASSRPGTREETQYF
TGTGCCAGCAGCCGTCCCGGGACTAGGGAAGAGACCCAGTACTTC
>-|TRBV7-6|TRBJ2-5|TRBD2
CASSLLAAQETQYF
TGTGCCAGCAGCTTACTAGCGGCCCAAGAGACCCAGTACTTC
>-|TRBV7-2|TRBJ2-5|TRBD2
CASSLNSGGAGETQYF
TGTGCCAGCAGCTTAAACAGCGGGGGGGCAGGAGAGACCCAGTACTTC
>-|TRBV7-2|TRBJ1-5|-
CASTVYTGRVSQPQHF
TGTGCCAGCACTGTCTATACCGGTCGGGTAAGCCAGCCCCAGCATTTT
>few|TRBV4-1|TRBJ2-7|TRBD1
CASKGTGALSSYEQYF
TGCGCCAGCAAGGGGACAGGGGCGTTAAGCTCCTACGAGCAGTACTTC
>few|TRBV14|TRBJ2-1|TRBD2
CASSISGSKSYNEQFF
TGTGCCAGCAGTATCAGCGGGAGTAAGTCCTACAATGAGCAGTTCTTC
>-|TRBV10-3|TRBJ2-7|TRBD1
CAMRTGTVKGEQYF
TGTGCCATGCGAACCGGGACAGTTAAGGGTGAGCAGTACTTC
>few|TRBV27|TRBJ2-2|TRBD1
CAIETVRGQTGELFF
TGTGCCATCGAGACGGTTAGGGGGCAAACTGGGGAGCTGTTTTTT
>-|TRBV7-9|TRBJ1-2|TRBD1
CASSPTTDRGLGYTF
TGTGCCAGCAGCCCCACCACCGACAGGGGGCTTGGCTACACCTTC
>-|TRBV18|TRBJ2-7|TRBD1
CASSLGPQGAYEQYF
TGTGCCAGCTCACTCGGTCCACAGGGGGCCTACGAGCAGTACTTC
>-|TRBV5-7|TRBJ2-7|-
CASSLEQAYEQYF
TGTGCCAGCAGCTTGGAACAGGCCTACGAGCAGTACTTC
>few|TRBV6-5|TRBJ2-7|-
CASTRTVDSSYEQYF
TGTGCCAGCACCCGGACCGTAGACAGTTCCTACGAGCAGTACTTC